What follows are 2 T cell receptor beta chains derived from one specimen sequenced in a study of OX40 agonist ivuxolimab in advanced cancers. TCRdb keeps only in-frame clones here, not all; method: immunoSEQ multiplex PCR. Here the sample spans 90,000 to 100,000 clones, 70% to 90% being singletons. Sequences were derived from CD4+ or CD8+ T cells sorted from blood, sampled in a trial of the OX40 agonist ivuxolimab. These receptor sequences come from an adult with an advanced solid tumor such as melanoma, head and neck, liver or kidney cancer.

This rearrangement joins TRBV4-2 to TRBJ2-3; perhaps TRBD2 as D (6 bases). Germline assignment: CDR1 LGHNA and CDR2 YNFKEQ. The CDR3 runs 15 residues. V gave up 4 bases and J gave up 0 bases, with 11 bases separating them. The CDR3 coding sequence is TGTGCCAGCAGCCTAAGAAGCGGGAGCACAGATACGCAGTATTTT. Encoded protein: CASSLRSGSTDTQYF.

The CDR3 nucleotides are TGTGCCAGCAGTTCTCCGGGACTAGTATCCGGGGAGCTGTTTTTT. Translated: CASSSPGLVSGELFF. This chain joins TRBV28 and TRBJ2-2; 8 nucleotides align to TRBD2. V shed 4 bases and J 6 bases; nucleotides not matched to a gene: 7. This CDR3 contains 15 residues. The V gene's germline CDR1 is MDHEN and CDR2 SYDVKM.